The source of this T cell receptor (beta chain) is a study of blood T cell repertoires in COVID-19. Data came from immunoSEQ multiplex PCR; TCRdb stores just in-frame clones and leaves some out. The data hold more than 300,000 clones, with around 90% observed a single time. The germline gives CDR1 SGHDN, CDR2 FVKESK. The CDR3 contains 13 residues. V was cut by 4 bases and J by 7 bases, with 8 bases left in between. Residents of about two dozen US areas, aged 18 to 89 years, made up the participants. The chain links TRBV14 to TRBJ1-6; D is undetermined. This TCR derives from a woman aged 18-29 years who had recovered from COVID-19. The sequenced sample was PBMCs or T cells enriched from blood (not recorded which). DNA of the CDR3: TGTGCCAGCAGCCCCCGCGGGAATTCACCCCTCCACTTT. Amino acids: CASSPRGNSPLHF.